Listed below are T cell receptor beta chains from one sample, sequenced in a study of cytomegalovirus exposure and HLA in healthy donors. Only in-frame clones appear in the TCRdb table, and some are missing; sequencing was by immunoSEQ multiplex PCR. The sample lists 140,000 to 150,000 clones, roughly three quarters occurring once. Sequencing was performed on PBMCs. The origin of the receptors is a middle-aged woman in good health and CMV-seronegative. CDR3s include the opening cysteine and the closing phenylalanine or tryptophan. A D gene is named only where the DNA matches it firmly. For some rows the clone size is stated as once, few or many, or as a class when expanded; others skip it.

>TRBD1|TRBJ1-5|TRBV5-4|14|NA
CASSLGTGDQPQHF
TGTGCCAGCAGCTTGGGGACAGGGGATCAGCCCCAGCATTTT
>NA|TRBJ1-5|TRBV25-1|15|few
CASSGGELSNQPQHF
TGTGCCAGCAGTGGGGGGGAGCTTAGCAATCAGCCCCAGCATTTT
>TRBD1|TRBJ1-1|TRBV7-2|15|NA
CASSFAGTANTEAFF
TGTGCCAGCAGCTTCGCCGGGACAGCGAACACTGAAGCTTTCTTT
>TRBD1|TRBJ2-7|TRBV2|15|NA
CASVPDRGFLAEQYF
TGTGCCAGCGTCCCGGACAGGGGATTTTTGGCCGAGCAGTACTTC
>NA|TRBJ2-6|TRBV6-1|12|NA
CASRSGANVLTF
TGTGCCAGCCGGTCTGGGGCCAACGTCCTGACTTTC
>NA|TRBJ2-1|TRBV5-1|16|NA
CASRDRALASYNEQFF
TGCGCCAGCAGAGACAGAGCCTTAGCATCCTACAATGAGCAGTTCTTC
>TRBD2|TRBJ2-7|TRBV28|13|NA
CATGSRGGYEQYF
TGTGCCACAGGGTCCCGGGGGGGCTACGAGCAGTACTTC
>NA|TRBJ1-1|TRBV6-6|12|NA
CASSQTGRRAFF
TGTGCCAGCAGCCAGACTGGTAGGCGAGCTTTCTTT
>NA|TRBJ1-2|TRBV10-3|15|NA
CAISPRPTQGVGYTF
TGTGCCATCAGTCCCAGACCCACCCAGGGTGTGGGCTACACCTTC
>TRBD1|TRBJ1-1|TRBV10-3|14|NA
CAISGDRGLTEAFF
TGTGCCATCAGTGGGGACAGGGGGCTGACTGAAGCTTTCTTT
>TRBD1|TRBJ2-2|TRBV19|16|few
CASSLSGQGVTGELFF
TGTGCCAGTAGTTTATCGGGACAGGGGGTAACCGGGGAGCTGTTTTTT
>NA|TRBJ1-1|TRBV5-8|19|NA
CASSLPGSGALILNTEAFF
TGTGCCAGCAGCTTGCCCGGATCAGGGGCACTCATCTTAAACACTGAAGCTTTCTTT
>NA|TRBJ1-3|TRBV6-1|14|NA
CASNQGVSGNTIYF
TGTGCCAGCAATCAAGGGGTCTCTGGAAACACCATATATTTT
>TRBD2|TRBJ2-7|TRBV15|14|NA
CATSRGRVSYEQYF
TGTGCCACCAGTCGGGGGAGGGTCTCCTACGAGCAGTACTTC
>TRBD1|TRBJ1-1|TRBV7-9|16|NA
CSSSPGRGTANTEAFF
TGTTCCAGCAGCCCAGGAAGGGGGACAGCGAACACTGAAGCTTTCTTT
>NA|TRBJ1-1|TRBV6-1|15|few
CASSEAAGVNTEAFF
TGTGCCAGCAGTGAAGCCGCAGGGGTGAACACTGAAGCTTTCTTT
>TRBD1|TRBJ1-2|TRBV19|18|NA
CASSLDLRTGTNYYGYTF
TGTGCCAGTAGTCTCGATCTCCGGACAGGGACCAACTACTATGGCTACACCTTC
>NA|TRBJ1-3|TRBV15|15|few
CATSRDRSSGNTIYF
TGTGCCACCAGCAGAGATCGGAGCTCTGGAAACACCATATATTTT
>NA|TRBJ1-4|TRBV12-5|14|NA
CASGLGQRNEKLFF
TGTGCTAGTGGTTTGGGGCAGAGGAATGAAAAACTGTTTTTT
>TRBD1|TRBJ2-2|TRBV7-9|15|NA
CSSSLGQGDTGELFF
TGTTCCAGCAGCTTAGGACAGGGGGACACCGGGGAGCTGTTTTTT
>TRBD2|TRBJ2-7|TRBV7-8|15|NA
CASSLWAGGSYEQYF
TGTGCCAGCAGCTTGTGGGCGGGAGGTTCCTACGAGCAGTACTTC
>NA|TRBJ1-3|TRBV7-9|14|few
CASSDSSSGNTIYF
TGTGCCAGCAGTGACTCGAGCTCTGGAAACACCATATATTTT
>NA|TRBJ1-1|TRBV6-5|15|many
CASSPTAWRAVEAFF
TGTGCCAGCAGTCCTACGGCGTGGAGGGCCGTTGAAGCTTTCTTT
>NA|TRBJ1-2|TRBV19|15|NA
CASSPFTEGDYGCTF
TGTGCCAGTAGTCCGTTCACTGAAGGAGACTATGGCTGCACCTTC
>TRBD1|TRBJ2-5|TRBV5-4|16|NA
CASSRPGQGAGETQYF
TGTGCCAGCAGTCGCCCGGGGCAGGGGGCAGGTGAGACCCAGTACTTC
>NA|TRBJ2-1|TRBV19|13|NA
CASSIRVYNEQFF
TGTGCCAGTAGTATACGTGTTTACAATGAGCAGTTCTTC
>NA|TRBJ1-6|TRBV9|17|NA
CASTRTADHAYNSPLHF
TGTGCCAGCACCAGGACAGCTGATCACGCCTATAATTCACCCCTCCACTTT
>TRBD1|TRBJ2-4|TRBV11-2|15|NA
CASSPGTDPLNIQYF
TGTGCCAGCAGCCCTGGGACAGACCCTCTGAACATTCAGTACTTC
>NA|TRBJ1-1|TRBV15|14|NA
CATSRALGGTEAFF
TGTGCCACCAGCAGGGCTTTGGGGGGCACTGAAGCTTTCTTT
>NA|TRBJ1-1|TRBV2|11|NA
CGCLGNTEAFF
TGTGGTTGTCTAGGGAACACTGAAGCTTTCTTT
>TRBD2|TRBJ2-1|TRBV10-3|18|few
CAISDGTSGGDAYNEQFF
TGTGCCATCAGTGATGGGACTAGCGGGGGGGACGCCTACAATGAGCAGTTCTTC
>NA|TRBJ2-5|TRBV5-4|14|NA
CASSLALSRETQYF
TGTGCCAGCAGCTTGGCTCTTAGTCGGGAGACCCAGTACTTC
>NA|TRBJ2-7|TRBV6-1|15|NA
CASSGTAGTNYEQYF
TGTGCCAGCAGTGGGACGGCGGGGACGAACTACGAGCAGTACTTC
>TRBD1|TRBJ2-7|TRBV29-1|14|NA
CSVGSGQGAGEQYF
TGCAGCGTTGGATCAGGACAGGGGGCTGGTGAGCAGTACTTC
>TRBD1|TRBJ1-5|TRBV15|14|NA
CATSSRQGHQPQHF
TGTGCCACCAGCTCCCGACAGGGGCATCAGCCCCAGCATTTT
>NA|TRBJ2-2|TRBV9|14|NA
CASSSSRNTGELFF
TGTGCCAGCAGCTCCTCCAGGAACACCGGGGAGCTGTTTTTT
>NA|TRBJ2-1|TRBV28|14|once
CASSRGWAADEQFF
TGTGCCAGCAGTCGCGGGTGGGCAGCCGATGAGCAGTTCTTC
>TRBD1|TRBJ1-2|TRBV28|14|NA
CASSFQGDDYGYTF
TGTGCCAGCAGTTTCCAGGGGGACGACTATGGCTACACCTTC
>NA|TRBJ1-5|TRBV4-1|14|NA
CASSQVQGNQPQHF
TGCGCCAGCAGCCAAGTTCAGGGGAATCAGCCCCAGCATTTT
>TRBD2|TRBJ2-7|TRBV6-1|12|NA
CASRAGGYEQYF
TGTGCCAGCCGGGCGGGGGGGTACGAGCAGTACTTC
>TRBD2|TRBJ2-1|TRBV19|17|NA
CASSIPFAGGPYNEQFF
TGTGCCAGTAGTATTCCCTTTGCGGGAGGGCCCTACAATGAGCAGTTCTTC
>TRBD1|TRBJ1-1|TRBV10-1|14|NA
CASSLTGANTEAFF
TGCGCCAGCAGTCTGACAGGGGCGAACACTGAAGCTTTCTTT
>TRBD1|TRBJ1-2|TRBV7-9|12|NA
CSSTSGGRGYTF
TGTTCCAGCACTTCAGGGGGTCGGGGCTACACCTTC
>NA|TRBJ1-3|TRBV7-9|16|once
CASRNGGLYSGNTIYF
TGTGCCAGCAGGAACGGTGGGCTTTACTCTGGAAACACCATATATTTT
>NA|TRBJ2-7|TRBV19|14|NA
CASSTFGVAYEQYF
TGTGCCAGTAGTACCTTCGGGGTCGCCTACGAGCAGTACTTC
>TRBD1|TRBJ1-5|TRBV5-4|16|NA
CASSLDGQGYNQPQHF
TGTGCCAGCAGCTTGGACGGACAGGGTTACAATCAGCCCCAGCATTTT
>TRBD2|TRBJ2-5|TRBV5-4|19|NA
CASSLRGGTSLIVRETQYF
TGTGCCAGCAGCTTGAGAGGGGGGACTAGTTTAATTGTTCGGGAGACCCAGTACTTC
>TRBD1|TRBJ1-6|TRBV5-1|15|NA
CASSTGQGVNSPLHF
TGCGCCAGCAGCACGGGACAGGGAGTTAATTCACCCCTCCACTTT
>NA|TRBJ2-7|TRBV5-6|14|NA
CASSLFGEGREQYF
TGTGCCAGCAGCTTGTTCGGGGAAGGGCGGGAGCAGTACTTC
>NA|TRBJ1-6|TRBV29-1|17|few
CSPRLGPGVERNSPLHF
TGCAGCCCCCGTTTGGGCCCGGGGGTGGAAAGAAATTCACCCCTCCACTTT
>NA|TRBJ2-7|TRBV19|13|NA
CASSTIGGNEQYF
TGTGCCAGTAGTACCATAGGGGGAAACGAGCAGTACTTC
>NA|TRBJ1-5|TRBV6-1|14|NA
CASSELRVNQPQHF
TGTGCCAGCAGTGAACTCAGGGTCAATCAGCCCCAGCATTTT
>NA|TRBJ1-1|TRBV6-5|14|NA
CASSYSGANTEAFF
TGTGCCAGCAGTTACTCAGGGGCGAACACTGAAGCTTTCTTT